This passage covers 27 T cell receptor beta chains from one sample sequenced in a study of a mutant IDH1 vaccine in newly diagnosed glioma. Stated time point: week 23, last vaccination. Doses comprised 300 ug of mutant IDH1 20-mer peptide each, plus topical imiquimod. These receptors are not linked to any known antigen. Generated by immunoSEQ multiplex PCR, the TCRdb table keeps only in-frame clones and is missing some. This table has more than 55,000 clones, about 81% appearing once. The starting material was PBMCs, obtained from a glioma patient whose treatment included an IDH1 peptide vaccine. The receptors stem from a woman between 35 and 50 years old with glioma. Some clones in this sample may be carry-over from other donors' samples.

The gene calls are TRBV25-1 and TRBJ1-1, with D hard to call. The CDR3 consists of 12 residues. Trimming stripped 4 bases from V and 3 bases from J, with 6 bases between. CDR1 and CDR2 from the germline V gene are MGHDK and SYGVNS. The chain's CDR3 is CASSVGYTEAFF. For the CDR3, the DNA is TGTGCCAGCAGTGTGGGTTACACTGAAGCTTTCTTT.

This clone was recorded once. The chain uses TRBV4-1 and TRBJ2-3, with 13 bases matching TRBD2. The V and J ends lost 2 bases and 6 bases, in that order; junction bases with no gene match: 11. The CDR3 extends over 18 amino acids. In germline, CDR1 is MGHRA, CDR2 YSYEKL. The CDR3: CASSQRRLLAGGRDTQYF. CDR3 sequence (DNA): TGCGCCAGCAGCCAAAGGCGGCTACTAGCGGGGGGGAGGGATACGCAGTATTTT.

The chain recombines TRBV5-1 with TRBJ2-2, with D uncertain. Germline-derived CDR1 and CDR2 are SGHRS and YFSETQ. V lost 4 bases and J lost 0, with 7 bases in between. CDR3 length: 14 residues. CDR3 DNA sequence: TGCGCCAGCAGCCGGCTTGCGAACACCGGGGAGCTGTTTTTT. It codes for CASSRLANTGELFF.

The V gene is TRBV19, the J gene TRBJ2-7; unclear D gene. The CDR3 runs to 11 residues. In germline, CDR1 is LNHDA, CDR2 SQIVND (reference sequence). Trimming shortened V by 5 bases and J by 5 bases, and 7 bases separated the two germline ends. As DNA, the CDR3 is TGTGCCAGTAGTCAATGGAACGAGCAGTACTTC. Translating gives CASSQWNEQYF.

The chain combines TRBV5-8 with TRBJ2-2; D is unclear. The CDR3 extends over 14 amino acids. V shed 2 bases and J shed 1 base, with 6 bases lying between them. Germline loops: CDR1 SGHTS, CDR2 YDEGEE. The CDR3 reads CASSFAVNTGELFF. Here the CDR3 DNA reads TGTGCCAGCAGCTTTGCGGTGAACACCGGGGAGCTGTTTTTT.

This clone was observed a handful of times. The CDR3 here is CASRRASIVSNTEAFF. The CDR3 nucleotides are TGTGCCAGCAGGCGCGCATCTATAGTATCGAACACTGAAGCTTTCTTT. This chain links TRBV27 with TRBJ1-1; D is unclear. CDR3 length: 16 amino acids. The germline V gene encodes CDR1 MNHEY and CDR2 SMNVEV (reference sequence). V shed 6 bases and J shed 1 base, with 18 bases lying between them.

The rearrangement uses TRBV12-5 and TRBJ1-3; D is unclear. The CDR3 has 11 residues. The V gene's germline CDR1 is LGHNT and CDR2 FRNRAP. Trimming pared 1 base from V and 11 bases from J, leaving 6 bases between. The CDR3 reads CASGLGASIYF. The CDR3 DNA sequence: TGTGCTAGTGGTTTGGGGGCCTCCATATATTTT.

The chain couples TRBV4-2 to TRBJ2-6; D may match TRBD1 or TRBD2 (6 bases each). This CDR3 is built from 17 residues. V lost 1 base and J lost 1, with 11 bases in between. CDR1 is LGHNA, CDR2 YNFKEQ, per germline. Here the CDR3 DNA reads TGTGCCAGCAGCCAAGGGACAGCGGGTTCTGGGGCCAACGTCCTGACTTTC. Translation: CASSQGTAGSGANVLTF.

The chain is built from TRBV5-1 and TRBJ1-6, with TRBD1 matching over 7 bases. The CDR3 runs 14 residues. From germline, CDR1 is SGHRS and CDR2 YFSETQ. The V segment lost 4 bases and the J segment 7 bases; nucleotides outside the gene matches: 5. CDR3 nucleotide sequence: TGCGCCAGCAGCGAGTACAGGGGAAATTCACCCCTCCACTTT. This sequence encodes CASSEYRGNSPLHF.

This clone was detected only once. The rearrangement uses TRBV30 and TRBJ2-5; D is tentatively TRBD1 or TRBD2 (6 bases each). Trimming pared 7 bases from V and 1 base from J, leaving 13 bases between. From germline, CDR1 is GTSNPN and CDR2 SVGIG (reference sequence). This CDR3 is built from 13 residues. DNA of the CDR3: TGTGCCTTCTCTCGGGGGCGCCAAGAGACCCAGTACTTC. Amino acid sequence: CAFSRGRQETQYF.

The rearrangement links TRBV6-4 to TRBJ2-6, with D uncertain. The CDR3 contains 20 residues. CDR1 and CDR2 from the germline V gene are MRHNA and SNTAGT. V lost 4 bases and J 4 bases, leaving 26 bases between the germline ends. CDR3 sequence: CASSVENVLNPTRGANVLTF. DNA of the CDR3: TGTGCCAGCAGTGTAGAGAACGTCCTGAACCCCACTCGAGGGGCCAACGTCCTGACTTTC.

This clone was detected once. The genes are TRBV30 and TRBJ1-1; D might be TRBD1 (5 bases). CDR1 and CDR2 from the germline V gene are GTSNPN and SVGIG (reference sequence). This CDR3 has 17 residues. V was pared by 3 bases and J by 0 bases, with 20 bases between. The CDR3 sequence: CAWRRGVTVFMNTEAFF. For the CDR3, the DNA is TGTGCCTGGAGGAGGGGTGTGACGGTATTCATGAACACTGAAGCTTTCTTT.

The rearrangement uses TRBV29-1 and TRBJ2-3; D could derive from TRBD1 or TRBD2 (5 bases each). The CDR3 consists of 15 residues. Germline V gene data show CDR1 as SQVTM and CDR2 as ANQGSEA. V gave up 8 bases and J gave up 0 bases, with 18 bases separating them. CDR3 sequence: CSFSGAKLSTDTQYF. For the CDR3, the DNA is TGCAGCTTCTCCGGGGCCAAACTAAGCACAGATACGCAGTATTTT.

This clone turned up a few times. The chain employs TRBV7-3 and TRBJ1-1; the D gene is possibly TRBD1 (6 bases). Germline CDR1 and CDR2: SGHTA and FQGTGA. V was shortened by 5 bases and J by 5 bases, with 12 bases between the two germline ends. The CDR3 is 13 residues long. The CDR3 bases are TGTGCCAGCAGCCAATACAGGGAAACTGAAGCTTTCTTT. Translating gives CASSQYRETEAFF.

This chain uses TRBV29-1 with TRBJ2-4, with TRBD1 matching over 7 bases. From germline, CDR1 is SQVTM and CDR2 ANQGSEA. V lost 6 bases, J lost 7 bases, and 9 bases stayed unmatched. The CDR3 sequence is 13 residues long. For the CDR3, the DNA is TGCAGCGTCCTGACAGGGAAGGAGAACATTCAGTACTTC. Translating gives CSVLTGKENIQYF.

This chain connects TRBV4-2 to TRBJ1-6; no firm D call. This CDR3 comprises 14 residues. The germline V and J ends were trimmed by 4 bases and 8 bases, with 12 bases remaining between them. CDR1 is LGHNA, CDR2 YNFKEQ, per germline. CDR3 amino acids: CASSLSGGDSPLHF. CDR3 DNA sequence: TGTGCCAGCAGCCTATCGGGTGGAGATTCACCCCTCCACTTT.

The rearrangement uses TRBV6-1 and TRBJ1-1; the D is unclear. The germline V gene encodes CDR1 MNHNS and CDR2 SASEGT. Trimming removed 1 base from V and 5 bases from J, with 14 bases in between. The CDR3 contains 15 residues. CDR3 bases: TGTGCCAGCAGTGAAGGCCTGGCTGGGAGGACTGAAGCTTTCTTT. Protein: CASSEGLAGRTEAFF.

The V call is TRBV2, the J call TRBJ1-1; no definite D call. V shed 7 bases and J shed 1 base, with 10 bases lying between them. CDR3 size: 13 residues. Germline V gene sequence: CDR1 SNHLY, CDR2 FYNNEI. The CDR3 region has the DNA TGTGCCAGCATTCAACATCCGAACACTGAAGCTTTCTTT. It is translated as CASIQHPNTEAFF.

This clone was observed many times. The chain is built from TRBV6-1 and TRBJ1-2; the match to TRBD1 covers 11 bases. Germline CDR1 reads MNHNS; CDR2 reads SASEGT. This CDR3 region has 15 residues. The V gene end was trimmed by 0 bases and the J gene end by 4 bases; junction bases not matched to a gene: 1. For the CDR3, the DNA is TGTGCCAGCAGTGAAGCTGGGACAGGGGGCTATGGCTACACCTTC. Translation: CASSEAGTGGYGYTF.

This clone occurred a few times. The gene calls are TRBV6-1 and TRBJ1-5; TRBD1 might be the D (6 bases). This CDR3 is 15 amino acids long. Germline V lookup: CDR1 MNHNS, CDR2 SASEGT. V gave up 2 bases and J gave up 4 bases, with 12 bases separating them. For the CDR3, the DNA is TGTGCCAGCAGTGAAAGGCAGGGGAGGAATCAGCCCCAGCATTTT. This translates into CASSERQGRNQPQHF.

The chain has TRBV4-1 and TRBJ2-7; no reliable D call. The CDR3 is 14 residues long. The V gene lost 4 bases and the J gene lost 0 bases, with 10 bases spanning the gap. CDR1 is MGHRA, CDR2 YSYEKL, per germline. The chain's CDR3 is CASSPTAASYEQYF. The CDR3 DNA reads as TGCGCCAGCAGCCCGACGGCGGCCTCCTACGAGCAGTACTTC.

The J gene is TRBJ1-2, the V gene TRBV30; the D gene is possibly TRBD1 (6 bases). The CDR3 extends over 14 amino acids. Germline lookup yields CDR1 GTSNPN and CDR2 SVGIG (reference sequence). V was pared by 3 bases and J by 8 bases, with 19 bases between. As DNA, the CDR3 is TGTGCCTGGAGGATAACTCAGGGGTCCTTCGGCTACACCTTC. Residues: CAWRITQGSFGYTF. The whole variable domain, remainder taken from reference TRBV30 and TRBJ1-2, is SQTIHQWPATLVQPVGSPLSLECTVEGTSNPNLYWYRQAAGRGLQLLFYSVGIGQISSEVPQNLSASRPQDRQFILSSKKLLLSDSGFYLCAWRITQGSFGYTFGSGTRLTVV.

This chain uses TRBV12-5 with TRBJ1-1; D gene uncertain. Trimming shortened V by 4 bases and J by 0 bases, and 9 bases separated the two germline ends. This CDR3 has 14 residues. In germline, CDR1 is LGHNT, CDR2 FRNRAP. DNA of the CDR3: TGTGCTAGTGGTTCACAGCCCATGAACACTGAAGCTTTCTTT. It is translated as CASGSQPMNTEAFF.

This clone was found a few times. The rearrangement uses TRBV2 and TRBJ1-1; D is ambiguous. CDR3 length equals 15 residues. Trimming removed 8 bases from V and 3 bases from J, with 19 bases in between. The V gene's germline CDR1 is SNHLY and CDR2 FYNNEI. The CDR3 DNA reads TGTGCCAGCGGGAGGGCGCCCGGGAGGGACACTGAAGCTTTCTTT. Translated, it gives CASGRAPGRDTEAFF.

The chain recombines TRBV18 with TRBJ1-1; 7 bases align to TRBD1. The germline V gene encodes CDR1 KGHSH and CDR2 LQKENI. V was pared by 3 bases and J by 4 bases, with 14 bases of the junction left unmatched. The CDR3 length is 17 residues. The CDR3 DNA is TGTGCCAGCTCACCGGGCCCGGGACAGCCAACGTCCACTGAAGCTTTCTTT. Amino acid sequence: CASSPGPGQPTSTEAFF.

The chain recombines TRBV7-9 with TRBJ2-5; D is possibly TRBD1 (6 bases). V lost 5 bases and J lost 5, with 9 bases in between. The V gene's germline CDR1 is SEHNR and CDR2 FQNEAQ (reference sequence). The CDR3 contains 12 residues. The CDR3 nucleotides read TGTGCCAGCAGCCCCCAGGGGGAGACCCAGTACTTC. Translated: CASSPQGETQYF.

The rearrangement links TRBV9 to TRBJ2-3; possibly TRBD2 for D (6 bases). This CDR3 comprises 12 residues. CDR1 SGDLS and CDR2 YYNGEE come from the germline V gene. Trimming took 0 bases from V and 10 from J, leaving 9 bases between them. Here the CDR3 reads CASSVVGGPQYF. The CDR3 bases are TGTGCCAGCAGCGTAGTAGGAGGGCCGCAGTATTTT.